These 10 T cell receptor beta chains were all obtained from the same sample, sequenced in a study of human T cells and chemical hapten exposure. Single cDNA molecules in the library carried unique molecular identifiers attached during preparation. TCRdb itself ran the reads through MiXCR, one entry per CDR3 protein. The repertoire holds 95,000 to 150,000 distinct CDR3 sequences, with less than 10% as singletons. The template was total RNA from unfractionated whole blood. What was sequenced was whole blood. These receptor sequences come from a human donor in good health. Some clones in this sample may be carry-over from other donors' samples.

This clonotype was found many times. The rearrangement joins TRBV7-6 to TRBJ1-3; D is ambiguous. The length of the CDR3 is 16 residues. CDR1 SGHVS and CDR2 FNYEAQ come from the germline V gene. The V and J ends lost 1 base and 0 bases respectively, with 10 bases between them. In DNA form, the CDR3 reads TGTGCCAGCAGCTTAGAACCAGGAGACTCTGGAAACACCATATATTTT. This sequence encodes CASSLEPGDSGNTIYF.

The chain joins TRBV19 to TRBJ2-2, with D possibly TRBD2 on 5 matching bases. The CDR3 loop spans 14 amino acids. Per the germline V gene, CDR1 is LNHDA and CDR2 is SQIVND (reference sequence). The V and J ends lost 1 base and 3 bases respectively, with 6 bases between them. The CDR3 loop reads CASSIGGHTGELFF. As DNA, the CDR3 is TGTGCCAGTAGTATAGGCGGGCACACCGGGGAGCTGTTTTTT. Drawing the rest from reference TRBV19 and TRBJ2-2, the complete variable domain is DGGITQSPKYLFRKEGQNVTLSCEQNLNHDAMYWYRQDPGQGLRLIYYSQIVNDFQKGDIAEGYSVSREKKESFPLTVTSAQKNPTAFYLCASSIGGHTGELFFGEGSRLTVL.

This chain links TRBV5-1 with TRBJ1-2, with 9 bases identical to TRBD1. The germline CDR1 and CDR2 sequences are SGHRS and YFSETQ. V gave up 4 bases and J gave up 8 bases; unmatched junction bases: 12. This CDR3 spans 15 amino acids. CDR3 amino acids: CASSRGQGDGEGYTF. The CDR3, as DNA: TGCGCCAGCAGCCGGGGACAGGGAGATGGAGAAGGCTACACCTTC.

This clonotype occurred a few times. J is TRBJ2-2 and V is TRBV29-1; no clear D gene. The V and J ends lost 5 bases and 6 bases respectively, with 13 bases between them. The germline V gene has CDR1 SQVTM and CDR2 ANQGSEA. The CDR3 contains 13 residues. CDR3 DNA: TGCAGCGTTTCTCTGGGAATCTCCGGGGAGCTGTTTTTT. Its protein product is CSVSLGISGELFF.

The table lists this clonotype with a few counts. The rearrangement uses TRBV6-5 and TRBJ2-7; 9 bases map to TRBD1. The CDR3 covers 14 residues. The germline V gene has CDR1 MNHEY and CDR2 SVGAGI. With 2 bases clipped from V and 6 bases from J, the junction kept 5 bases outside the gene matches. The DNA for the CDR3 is TGTGCCAGCAGTTACACGGGGACAGGGACCGAGCAGTACTTC. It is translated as CASSYTGTGTEQYF.

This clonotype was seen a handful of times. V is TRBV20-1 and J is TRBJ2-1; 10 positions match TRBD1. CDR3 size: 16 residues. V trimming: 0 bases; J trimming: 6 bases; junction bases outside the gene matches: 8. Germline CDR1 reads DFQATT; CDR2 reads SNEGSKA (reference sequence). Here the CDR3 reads CSARDLGQGNGNEQFF. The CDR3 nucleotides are TGCAGTGCTAGAGATCTGGGACAGGGGAACGGCAATGAGCAGTTCTTC.

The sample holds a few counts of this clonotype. In nucleotides, the CDR3 is TGTGCCAGCAGCAAAAGGGCCCCAGCTAGGGACCAAGAGACCCAGTACTTC. Translation gives CASSKRAPARDQETQYF. The gene calls are TRBV21-1 and TRBJ2-5; the table's D call, TRBD2, has no DNA check behind it. TRBV21-1 is listed as a pseudogene. The CDR3 length is 17 residues.

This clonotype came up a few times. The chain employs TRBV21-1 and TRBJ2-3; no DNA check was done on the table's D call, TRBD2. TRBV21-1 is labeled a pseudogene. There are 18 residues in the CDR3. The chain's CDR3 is CASSKAETSGRAMDTQYF. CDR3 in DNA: TGTGCCAGCAGCAAAGCAGAGACTAGCGGGAGGGCCATGGATACGCAGTATTTT.

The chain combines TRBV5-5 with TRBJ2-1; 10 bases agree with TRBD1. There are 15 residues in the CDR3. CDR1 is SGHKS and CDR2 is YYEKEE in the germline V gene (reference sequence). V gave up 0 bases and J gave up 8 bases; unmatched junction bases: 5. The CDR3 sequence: CASSLVGQGTDEQFF. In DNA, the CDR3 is TGTGCCAGCAGCTTGGTGGGACAGGGGACCGATGAGCAGTTCTTC. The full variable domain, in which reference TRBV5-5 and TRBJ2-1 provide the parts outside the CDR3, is DAGVTQSPTHLIKTRGQQVTLRCSPISGHKSVSWYQQVLGQGPQFIFQYYEKEERGRGNFPDRFSARQFPNYSSELNVNALLLGDSALYLCASSLVGQGTDEQFFGPGTRLTVL.

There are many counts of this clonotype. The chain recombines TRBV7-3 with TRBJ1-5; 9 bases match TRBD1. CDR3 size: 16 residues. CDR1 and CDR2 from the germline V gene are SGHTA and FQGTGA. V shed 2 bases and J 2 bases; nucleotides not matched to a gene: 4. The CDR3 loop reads CASSLWWDRGNQPQHF. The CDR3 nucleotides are TGTGCCAGCAGCTTATGGTGGGACAGGGGCAATCAGCCCCAGCATTTT.